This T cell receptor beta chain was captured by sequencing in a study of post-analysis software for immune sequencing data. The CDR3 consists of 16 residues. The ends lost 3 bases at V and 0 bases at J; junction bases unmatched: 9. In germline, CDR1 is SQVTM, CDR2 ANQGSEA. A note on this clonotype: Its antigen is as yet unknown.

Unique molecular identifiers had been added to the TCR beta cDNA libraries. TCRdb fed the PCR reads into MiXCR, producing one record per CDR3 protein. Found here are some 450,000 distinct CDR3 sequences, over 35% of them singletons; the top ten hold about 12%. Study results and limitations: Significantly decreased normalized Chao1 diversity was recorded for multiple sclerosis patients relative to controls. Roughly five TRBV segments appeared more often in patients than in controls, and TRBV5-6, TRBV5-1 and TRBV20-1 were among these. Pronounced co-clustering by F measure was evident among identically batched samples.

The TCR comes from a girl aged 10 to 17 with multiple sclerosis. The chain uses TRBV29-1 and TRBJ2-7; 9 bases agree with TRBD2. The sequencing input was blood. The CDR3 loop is CSVEGEPGLASYEQYF. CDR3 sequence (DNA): TGCAGCGTTGAGGGGGAACCGGGACTAGCCTCCTACGAGCAGTACTTC.